These T cell receptor beta chains were read from a single sample in a study of blood T cells in healthy people across ages. TCRdb analysed the 5' RACE reads with MiXCR anew, one entry per CDR3 protein. Of about 1.4 million distinct CDR3 sequences in the sample, around 55% were seen once. Sequencing used blood. The receptor set was obtained from a man aged 18 to 29 in good health. Both conserved end residues are part of each CDR3. Fields, in order: clone size, CDR3 length, D gene, V gene, J gene, CDR3 DNA, CDR3 protein. D genes are given only for firm matches. Not all rows give a size; the values are once, few, many and, for expanded clones, a class.

>once|15|.|TRBV7-2|TRBJ2-1
TGTGCCAGCAGCTTAGACCTCCCTTCCTACAATGAGCAGTTCTTC
CASSLDLPSYNEQFF
>.|14|.|TRBV7-9|TRBJ2-7
TGTGCCAGCAGTTTTGGGGGCCCCTACAATGAGCAGTACTTC
CASSFGGPYNEQYF
>few|14|.|TRBV20-1|TRBJ2-7
TGCAGTGCTAGGGCCCGACGGAGCTCCTACGAGCAGTACTTC
CSARARRSSYEQYF
>few|13|.|TRBV10-3|TRBJ2-5
TGTGCCATCAGCTCCCGGGAATCTGAGACCCAGTACTTC
CAISSRESETQYF
>few|14|.|TRBV27|TRBJ1-4
TGTGCCAGCAGCCCGCAGGGCGCAAGGGAAAAACTGTTTTTT
CASSPQGAREKLFF
>.|14|.|TRBV4-3|TRBJ2-7
TGCGCCAGCAGCCAAGCGGCAAAGACCTACGAGCAGTACTTC
CASSQAAKTYEQYF
>few|13|.|TRBV10-3|TRBJ1-1
TGTGCCATCAGTGACGCAGGGAACACTGAAGCTTTCTTT
CAISDAGNTEAFF
>.|15|TRBD1|TRBV5-1|TRBJ2-5
TGCGCCAGCCGACGACAGGGGGCCACACAAGAGACCCAGTACTTC
CASRRQGATQETQYF
>few|14|.|TRBV2|TRBJ2-7
TGTGCCAGCAGTAAGACGGTCAACTCCTACGAGCAGTACTTC
CASSKTVNSYEQYF
>few|13|.|TRBV5-1|TRBJ2-1
TGCGCCAGCAGCGACTACAGGGAAGATGAGCAGTTCTTC
CASSDYREDEQFF
>.|14|.|TRBV20-1|TRBJ2-3
TGCAGTGCCGGAGGGACAGCGAGCACAGATACGCAGTATTTT
CSAGGTASTDTQYF
>once|15|.|TRBV12-3/TRBV12-4|TRBJ1-2
TGTGCCAGCGGATCCAACGCCGGACAGATCTATGGCTACACCTTC
CASGSNAGQIYGYTF
>few|14|.|TRBV20-1|TRBJ1-2
TGCAGTGCTAGTTTGGAGGGAATAGGCTATGGCTACACCTTC
CSASLEGIGYGYTF
>.|14|TRBD1|TRBV7-2|TRBJ1-2
TGTGCCAGCAGCTTCGACAGGGCCGCTAGGGGCTACACCTTC
CASSFDRAARGYTF
>.|11|.|TRBV27|TRBJ2-3
TGTGCCAGCGCAATAGCAGATACGCAGTATTTT
CASAIADTQYF
>.|15|.|TRBV11-3|TRBJ2-2
TGTGCCAGCACCGCCGGAGGCATGAACACCGGGGAGCTGTTTTTT
CASTAGGMNTGELFF
>few|14|.|TRBV2|TRBJ1-5
TGTGCCAGCAGTGTAGTCGGGGACAATCAGCCCCAGCATTTT
CASSVVGDNQPQHF
>.|18|TRBD2|TRBV4-2|TRBJ2-1
TGTGCCAGCAGCCACGATTTGGGGACTAGAGGGGGTATGGGTGAGCAGTTCTTC
CASSHDLGTRGGMGEQFF
>few|15|TRBD2|TRBV20-1|TRBJ2-1
TGCAGTGCCCAGGGCGCGGGGGGGGCAATCAATGAGCAGTTCTTC
CSAQGAGGAINEQFF
>few|15|TRBD2|TRBV12-3/TRBV12-4|TRBJ2-1
TGTGCCAGCAGTTTGGGGGGGTCCCCTAACAATGAGCAGTTCTTC
CASSLGGSPNNEQFF
>.|13|TRBD1|TRBV10-3|TRBJ2-7
TGTGCCATCGGTGACAGGGTCTCCTACGAGCAGTACTTC
CAIGDRVSYEQYF
>.|18|.|TRBV20-1|TRBJ2-6
TGCAGTGCTAGAGATAAAACAGTTATGTCATTTGGGGCCAACGTCCTGACTTTC
CSARDKTVMSFGANVLTF
>.|13|TRBD1|TRBV7-6|TRBJ1-1
TGTGCCAGCAAAACACAGGGGTCGACTGAAGCTTTCTTT
CASKTQGSTEAFF
>few|16|TRBD1|TRBV10-3|TRBJ2-2
TGTGCCATCACGGACTCGGACAGGGGGCTAGCCGGGGAGCTGTTTTTT
CAITDSDRGLAGELFF
>.|14|.|TRBV10-3|TRBJ2-5
TGTGCCATCAGTGGATGGACGGTGGGAGAGACCCAGTACTTC
CAISGWTVGETQYF
>.|13|.|TRBV6-5|TRBJ1-2
TGTGCCAGCAGCCTGCAGGGGTACGATGGCTACACCTTC
CASSLQGYDGYTF
>.|14|.|TRBV20-1|TRBJ2-7
TGCAGTGTTAGACCGGCTAGAGCTCTGGACGAGCAGTACTTC
CSVRPARALDEQYF
>.|13|.|TRBV3-1|TRBJ1-1
TGTGCCAGCAGCCCAACGGGACAAACTGAAGCTTTCTTT
CASSPTGQTEAFF
>once|17|TRBD2|TRBV20-1|TRBJ2-1
TGCAGTGCTAGAGCAGTTAGGACTAGCGGGGTATACAATGAGCAGTTCTTC
CSARAVRTSGVYNEQFF
>.|9|.|TRBV21-1|TRBJ2-5
TGTGCCAGCAGAGGGACCCAGTACTTC
CASRGTQYF
>.|14|TRBD1|TRBV10-2|TRBJ1-4
TGCGCCAGCAGATCGGGACAGGCAGTGGAAAAACTGTTTTTT
CASRSGQAVEKLFF
>.|17|.|TRBV18|TRBJ2-7
TGTGCCAGCTCACCAACCTTTTTAGGGGGGGCCTACAATGAGCAGTACTTC
CASSPTFLGGAYNEQYF
>.|16|.|TRBV7-9|TRBJ2-3
TGTGCCAGCAGCCCGGACAGAATGTATGGCACAGATACGCAGTATTTT
CASSPDRMYGTDTQYF
>.|11|.|TRBV20-1|TRBJ2-7
TGCAGTGGACAGGCGCGCTACGAGCAGTACTTC
CSGQARYEQYF
>.|15|.|TRBV4-3|TRBJ1-1
TGCGCCAGCAGCCAAGATCTGGGAAGACACACTGAAGCTTTCTTT
CASSQDLGRHTEAFF
>once|13|.|TRBV27|TRBJ1-1
TGTGCCAGCAGTTTTAAGACTCAACGCGAAGCTTTCTTT
CASSFKTQREAFF
>few|18|TRBD1|TRBV28|TRBJ2-5
TGTGCCAGCAGTCCCGACCGGGACAGGGGTTTTGTAAAGGAGACCCAGTACTTC
CASSPDRDRGFVKETQYF
>.|15|.|TRBV27|TRBJ1-4
TGTGCCAGCAGCTACGAACAGGATCCCCGGAGTAAACTGTTTTTT
CASSYEQDPRSKLFF